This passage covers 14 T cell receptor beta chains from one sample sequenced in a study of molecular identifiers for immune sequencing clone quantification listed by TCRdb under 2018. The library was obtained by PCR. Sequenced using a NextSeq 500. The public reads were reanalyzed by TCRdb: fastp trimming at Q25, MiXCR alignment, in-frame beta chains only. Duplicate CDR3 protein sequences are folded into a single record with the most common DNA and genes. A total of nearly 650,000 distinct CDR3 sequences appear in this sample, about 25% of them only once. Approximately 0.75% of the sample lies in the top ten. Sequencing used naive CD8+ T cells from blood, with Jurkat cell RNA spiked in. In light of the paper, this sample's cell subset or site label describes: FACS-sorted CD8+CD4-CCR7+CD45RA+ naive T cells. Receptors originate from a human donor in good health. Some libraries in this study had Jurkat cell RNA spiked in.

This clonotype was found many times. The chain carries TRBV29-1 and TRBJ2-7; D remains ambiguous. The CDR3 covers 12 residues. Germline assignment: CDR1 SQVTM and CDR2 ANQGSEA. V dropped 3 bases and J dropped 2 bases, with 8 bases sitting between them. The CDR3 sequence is CSVEENPYEQYF. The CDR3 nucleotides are TGCAGCGTTGAGGAGAATCCCTACGAGCAGTACTTC.

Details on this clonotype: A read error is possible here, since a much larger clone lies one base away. The CDR3 region has the DNA TGCGCCAGCAGCCAAGATCTTGTCTCGGGGCCAGATACGCCGTATTTT. It encodes CASSQDLVSGPDTPYF. The gene calls are TRBV4-3 and TRBJ2-3, with D tentatively TRBD1 or TRBD2 (5 bases each). Germline loops: CDR1 LGHNA, CDR2 YSLEER. CDR3 length equals 16 residues.

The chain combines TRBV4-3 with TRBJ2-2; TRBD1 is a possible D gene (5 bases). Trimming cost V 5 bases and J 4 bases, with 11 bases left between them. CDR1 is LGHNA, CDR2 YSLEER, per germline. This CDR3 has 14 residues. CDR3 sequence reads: CASSTDTLTGELFF. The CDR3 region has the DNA TGCGCCAGCAGCACGGACACCCTCACCGGGGAGCTGTTTTTT.

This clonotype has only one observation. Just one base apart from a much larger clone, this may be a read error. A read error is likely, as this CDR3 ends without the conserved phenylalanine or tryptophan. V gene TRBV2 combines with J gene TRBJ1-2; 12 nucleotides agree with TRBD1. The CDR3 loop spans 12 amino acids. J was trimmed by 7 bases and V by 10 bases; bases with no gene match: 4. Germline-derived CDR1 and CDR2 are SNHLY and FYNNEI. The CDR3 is CATGTGGFGYTL. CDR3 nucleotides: TGTGCCACCGGGACAGGGGGCTTTGGCTACACCCTC.

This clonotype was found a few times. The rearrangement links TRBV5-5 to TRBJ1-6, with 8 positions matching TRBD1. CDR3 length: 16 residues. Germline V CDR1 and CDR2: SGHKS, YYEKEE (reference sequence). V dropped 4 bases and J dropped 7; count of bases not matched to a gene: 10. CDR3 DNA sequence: TGTGCCAGCAGCGCCCACCTCGGACAGGGAAATTCACCCCTCCACTTT. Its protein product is CASSAHLGQGNSPLHF.

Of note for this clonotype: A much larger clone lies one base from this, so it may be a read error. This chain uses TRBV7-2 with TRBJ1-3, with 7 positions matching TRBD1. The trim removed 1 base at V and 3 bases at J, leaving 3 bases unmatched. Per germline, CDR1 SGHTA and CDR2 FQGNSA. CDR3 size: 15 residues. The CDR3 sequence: CASSLGGTVGNTIYF. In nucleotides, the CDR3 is TGTGCCAGCAGCTTAGGAGGGACAGTTGGAAACACCATATATTTT.

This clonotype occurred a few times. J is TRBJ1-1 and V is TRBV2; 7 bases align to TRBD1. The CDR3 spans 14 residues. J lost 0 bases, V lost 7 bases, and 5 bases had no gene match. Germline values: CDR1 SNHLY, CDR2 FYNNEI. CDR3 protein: CASTPTGMNTEAFF. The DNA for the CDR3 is TGTGCCAGCACTCCGACAGGGATGAACACTGAAGCTTTCTTT.

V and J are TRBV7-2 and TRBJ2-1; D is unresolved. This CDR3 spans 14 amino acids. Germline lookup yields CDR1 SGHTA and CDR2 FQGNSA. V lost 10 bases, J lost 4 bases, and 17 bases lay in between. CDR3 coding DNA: TGTGCCATCACGACTCCTTACTTTTACAATGAGCAGTTCTTC. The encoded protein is CAITTPYFYNEQFF.

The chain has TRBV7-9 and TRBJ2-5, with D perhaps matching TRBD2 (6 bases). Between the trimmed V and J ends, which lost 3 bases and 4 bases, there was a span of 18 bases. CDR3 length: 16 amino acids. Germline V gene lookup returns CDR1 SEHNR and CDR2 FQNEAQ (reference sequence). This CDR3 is CASSFLTGELGETQYF. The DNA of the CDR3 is TGTGCCAGCAGCTTTTTAACGGGGGAGCTCGGAGAGACCCAGTACTTC.

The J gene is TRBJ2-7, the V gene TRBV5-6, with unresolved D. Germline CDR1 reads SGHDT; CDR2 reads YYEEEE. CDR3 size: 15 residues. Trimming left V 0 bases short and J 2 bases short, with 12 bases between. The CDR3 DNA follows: TGTGCCAGCAGCTTGGCCGCAGGTCTTACCTACGAGCAGTACTTC. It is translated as CASSLAAGLTYEQYF.

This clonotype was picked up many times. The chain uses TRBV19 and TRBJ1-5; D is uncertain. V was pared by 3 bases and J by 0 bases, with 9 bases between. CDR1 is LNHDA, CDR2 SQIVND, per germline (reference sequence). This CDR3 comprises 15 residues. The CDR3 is CASSMSDYSNQPQHF. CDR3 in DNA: TGTGCCAGTAGTATGTCCGACTATAGCAATCAGCCCCAGCATTTT.

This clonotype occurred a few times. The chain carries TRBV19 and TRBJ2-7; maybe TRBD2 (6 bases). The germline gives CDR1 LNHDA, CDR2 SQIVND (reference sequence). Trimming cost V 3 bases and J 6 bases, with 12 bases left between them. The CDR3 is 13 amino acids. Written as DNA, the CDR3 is TGTGCCAGTAGTATTGGAGGAGGGTCCGAGCAGTACTTC. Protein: CASSIGGGSEQYF.

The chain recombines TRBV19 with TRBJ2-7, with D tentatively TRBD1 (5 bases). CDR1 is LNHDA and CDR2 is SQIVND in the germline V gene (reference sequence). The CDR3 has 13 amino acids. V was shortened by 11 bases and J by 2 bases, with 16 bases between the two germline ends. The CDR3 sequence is CACKDSNAYEQYF. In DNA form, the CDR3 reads TGTGCCTGTAAAGACAGCAATGCCTACGAGCAGTACTTC.

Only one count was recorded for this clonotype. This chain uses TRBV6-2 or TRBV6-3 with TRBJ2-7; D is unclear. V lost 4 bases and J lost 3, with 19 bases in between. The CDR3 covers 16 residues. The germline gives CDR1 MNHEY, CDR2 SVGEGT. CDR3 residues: CASSSSPGSRFYEQYF. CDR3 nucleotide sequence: TGTGCCAGCAGTTCCAGCCCCGGTAGTAGGTTCTACGAGCAGTACTTC.